The present T cell receptor beta chain was sequenced within a study of identical twins. This clonotype was picked up a small number of times. Antigen specificity is unknown. Findings and caveats of the study: A lower insertion count was a feature of abundant cord blood beta clonotypes, with no such feature in memory repertoires. One should note that invariant MAIT and iNKT cells could partly confound zero-insertion analyses. In drawing conclusions, the study used cross-sectional statistical analysis and did not follow the same donors.

A single record per CDR3 protein comes from TCRdb applying MiXCR to the 5' RACE reads. Among some 1,700,000 distinct CDR3 sequences listed, 32% were seen once. The donor group consisted entirely of healthy Caucasians. V gave up 8 bases and J gave up 4 bases; unmatched junction bases: 8. The CDR3 is 14 residues long. CDR1 is MGHDK, CDR2 SYGVNS, per germline. The clonotype was recovered from a newborn girl in good health. V is TRBV25-1 and J is TRBJ1-5; TRBD1 matches at 7 bases. Sequencing was carried out using cord blood. CDR3 region: CASAQTGRNQPQHF. For the CDR3, the DNA is TGTGCCAGCGCACAGACAGGGAGGAATCAGCCCCAGCATTTT.